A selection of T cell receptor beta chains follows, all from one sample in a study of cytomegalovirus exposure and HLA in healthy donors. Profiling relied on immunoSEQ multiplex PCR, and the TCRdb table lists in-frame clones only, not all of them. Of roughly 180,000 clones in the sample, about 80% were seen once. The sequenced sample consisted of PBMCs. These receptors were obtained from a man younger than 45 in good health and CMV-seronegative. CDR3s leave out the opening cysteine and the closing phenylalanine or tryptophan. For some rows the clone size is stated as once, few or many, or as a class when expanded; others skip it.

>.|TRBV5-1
ASSLAGSSYNSPLH
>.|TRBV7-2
ASPAGGPQETQY
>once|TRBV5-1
ASSLGANYGYT
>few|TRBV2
ASTRSTGELF
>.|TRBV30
AWSGSGPPLPDEQY
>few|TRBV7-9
ASSPLRTGSLGLYEQY
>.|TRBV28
ASSAWLGATGTEAF
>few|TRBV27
ASSPTPGGGGYGYT
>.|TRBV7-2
ASSFDRGTGNTIY
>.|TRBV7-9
ASSLVTGTNTEAF
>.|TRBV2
ASSRGLSYGYT
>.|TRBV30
AWSVGRTGSAKNIQY
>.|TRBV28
ASSLVGGSVSEKLF
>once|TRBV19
ASPPPTSGRANEQF
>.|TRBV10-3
AISVRSSKSSYNEQF
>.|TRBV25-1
ASSGAGAEKLF
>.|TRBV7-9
ASSLGDRFSPLH
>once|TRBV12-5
ASATGTDNSPLH
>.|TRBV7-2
ASSFPQNTGELF
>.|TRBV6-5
ASSMGLAAETQY
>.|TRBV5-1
ASSRGQGPYEQY
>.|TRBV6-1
ASSEAFPLDGYT
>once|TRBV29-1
SVEMDKGEANYGYT
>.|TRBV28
ASRPWEGLAGGVKLDEQY
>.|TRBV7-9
SSSLVGGLWETQY
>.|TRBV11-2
ASSPGTSGHNEQF
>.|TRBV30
AWSRLAGAYNEQF
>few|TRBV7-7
ASSLTRSHEQY
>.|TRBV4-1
ASSHRGRGHDEQY
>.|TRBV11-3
ASSLGLGGTGETQY
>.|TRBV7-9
ASSLPNQPQH
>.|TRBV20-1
SARGDRGQY
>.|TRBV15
ATSIYSGELF
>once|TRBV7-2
ASSLTYRYEQY
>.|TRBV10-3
AIMGNTGTEAF
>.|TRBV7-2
ASSALGLADNEQF
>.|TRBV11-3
ASSKGQAYNEQF
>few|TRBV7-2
ASSFRTANTEAF
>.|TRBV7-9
ASSLASRGPGANVLT
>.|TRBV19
ASRSRTSSLDPGNEQF
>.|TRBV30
AWNSIPYSGNTIY
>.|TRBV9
ASSALGGGRETQY
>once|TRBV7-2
ASSLVVGTGDM
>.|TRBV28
ASSSTGTGPEKLF
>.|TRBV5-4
ASSLSLVETGELF
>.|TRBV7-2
ASSLRWGGSNTGELF
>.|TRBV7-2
ASSLTGNQPQH